These 21 T cell receptor beta chains originate from one sample sequenced in a study of CD8+CD57+ T cells in acquired aplastic anemia. The use of genomic DNA as template underpinned the TCR beta VDJ and CDR3 profiling. From the reads, TCRdb called clonotypes with MiXCR, one entry per CDR3 protein. Among about 160,000 distinct CDR3 sequences listed, around 40% were seen once. Sequencing used sorted CD4+, CD8+, or CD8+CD57+ T cells (not recorded which) from PBMCs. Receptors were obtained from a human donor in good health.

The chain couples TRBV11-2 to TRBJ2-3; the match to TRBD2 covers 9 bases. CDR1 and CDR2 from the germline V gene are SGHAT and FQNNGV. Trimming cost V 1 base and J 3 bases; bases outside gene matches: 2. This CDR3 contains 15 residues. The CDR3 reads CASSLGLAVTDTQYF. The CDR3 region has the DNA TGTGCCAGCAGCTTAGGACTAGCGGTAACAGATACGCAGTATTTT.

The gene calls are TRBV20-1 and TRBJ1-1; D may be TRBD1 (5 bases). The V and J ends lost 1 base and 5 bases respectively, with 20 bases between them. This CDR3 is 16 amino acids long. Germline assignment: CDR1 DFQATT and CDR2 SNEGSKA (reference sequence). Here the CDR3 DNA reads TGCAGTGCTAGAGGTAGGGGCGCGGGGTTTAAAACTGAAGCTTTCTTT. It translates to CSARGRGAGFKTEAFF.

The gene calls are TRBV2 and TRBJ1-2, with 12 bases that match TRBD1. There are 15 residues in the CDR3. CDR1 is SNHLY and CDR2 is FYNNEI in the germline V gene. V was clipped by 3 bases and J by 7 bases; unmatched bases: 6. The DNA for the CDR3 is TGTGCCAGCAGTGACTGGGGACAGGGGGCGAGTGGCTACACCTTC. This codes for CASSDWGQGASGYTF. The entire variable domain, with the rest obtained from reference TRBV2 and TRBJ1-2, is as follows: EPEVTQTPSHQVTQMGQEVILRCVPISNHLYFYWYRQILGQKVEFLVSFYNNEISEKSEIFDDQFSVERPDGSNFTLKIRSTKLEDSAMYFCASSDWGQGASGYTFGSGTRLTVV.

At least ten counts were recorded for this clonotype. V usage is TRBV6-1 and J usage is TRBJ2-5; D call uncertain. The V gene's germline CDR1 is MNHNS and CDR2 SASEGT. The ends were cut back, 4 bases at V and 2 bases at J, with 11 bases in the middle. The length of the CDR3 is 14 residues. The CDR3, as DNA: TGTGCCAGCAGTGGGCGGCGGAATCAAGAGACCCAGTACTTC. Its protein is CASSGRRNQETQYF.

About this clonotype: Just one base apart from a much larger clone, this may be a read error. The missing conserved phenylalanine or tryptophan at the end of this CDR3 makes a read error likely. This chain joins TRBV9 and TRBJ2-5; 15 bases are a match to TRBD2. J gave up 2 bases and V 3 bases, and 2 bases lay outside the gene matches. Germline V lookup: CDR1 SGDLS, CDR2 YYNGEE. The CDR3 contains 16 residues. DNA for the CDR3: TGTGCCAGCAGCGAGGGACTAGCGGGGGGTCAAGAGACCCAGTACCTC. This gives the protein CASSEGLAGGQETQYL.

In its sample, this clonotype was seen many times. DNA of the CDR3: TGTGCCAGCAGTCCCACCCACCTCTACGAGCAGTACTTC. This codes for CASSPTHLYEQYF. The chain links TRBV27 to TRBJ2-7, with no clear D. The CDR3 has 13 amino acids. The V end was cut by 5 bases, the J end by 3 bases, with 11 bases between. CDR1 is MNHEY, CDR2 SMNVEV, per germline (reference sequence).

This clonotype was detected ten times or more. This rearrangement joins TRBV10-3 to TRBJ2-1; D is ambiguous. Germline-derived CDR1 and CDR2 are ENHRY and SYGVKD. The V and J ends lost 0 bases and 3 bases respectively, with 9 bases between them. The CDR3 length is 15 residues. This CDR3 reads CAISESQTSYNEQFF. Written as DNA, the CDR3 is TGTGCCATCAGTGAGTCCCAGACGAGCTACAATGAGCAGTTCTTC.

For this clonotype: This may come from a read error, since a much larger clone is one base off. Likely a read error: the CDR3 ends without its conserved phenylalanine or tryptophan. The chain is built from TRBV11-2 and TRBJ1-1, with TRBD1 matching over 12 bases. Trimming removed 2 bases from V and 0 bases from J; junction bases left unmatched: 7. Germline V gene data show CDR1 as SGHAT and CDR2 as FQNNGV. This CDR3 contains 18 residues. CDR3 sequence (DNA): TGTGCCAGCAGCTTATTGGGGACAGGGGGCCGTATGAACACTGAAGCTTTCTCT. It is translated as CASSLLGTGGRMNTEAFS.

This clonotype appeared many times. The rearrangement uses TRBV7-9 and TRBJ2-7; D may be TRBD1 (7 bases). CDR3 size: 17 residues. The V gene lost 3 bases and the J gene lost 1 base, with 19 bases spanning the gap. The germline gives CDR1 SEHNR, CDR2 FQNEAQ (reference sequence). CDR3 sequence reads: CASSFVDSGGGSYEQYF. CDR3 in DNA: TGTGCCAGCAGCTTTGTAGACTCAGGGGGAGGATCCTACGAGCAGTACTTC.

The V gene is TRBV30, the J gene TRBJ2-7; a possible D gene is TRBD1 (6 bases). The CDR3 spans 10 residues. CDR1 GTSNPN and CDR2 SVGIG come from the germline V gene (reference sequence). V lost 6 bases and J lost 5, with 8 bases in between. This chain's CDR3 is CACQGNEQYF. The CDR3 nucleotides are TGTGCCTGTCAGGGGAACGAGCAGTACTTC.

This clonotype has only a few counts. The genes are TRBV24-1 and TRBJ2-1; 10 bases are a match to TRBD2. In germline, CDR1 is KGHDR, CDR2 SFDVKD. CDR3 length: 17 amino acids. The trim removed 2 bases at V and 7 bases at J, leaving 10 bases unmatched. CDR3 sequence reads: CATSDSAGSGGANEQFF. The CDR3 coding sequence is TGTGCCACCAGTGATTCTGCAGGGAGCGGGGGGGCGAATGAGCAGTTCTTC.

This clonotype has more than one count but fewer than ten. V gene TRBV29-1 combines with J gene TRBJ2-7; the D is unclear. The CDR3 loop spans 11 amino acids. The germline V gene encodes CDR1 SQVTM and CDR2 ANQGSEA. Trimming pared 4 bases from V and 0 bases from J, leaving 4 bases between. The CDR3 DNA reads as TGCAGCGTTGGCCACTCCTACGAGCAGTACTTC. Its translation is CSVGHSYEQYF.

This clonotype appeared many times. The CDR3 sequence: CASSEYESDTQYF. Here the CDR3 DNA reads TGCGCCAGCAGTGAATATGAGTCAGATACGCAGTATTTT. The rearrangement joins TRBV10-1 to TRBJ2-3; no reliable D call. The CDR3 is 13 residues long. The V and J ends lost 3 bases and 4 bases respectively, with 8 bases between them. The germline gives CDR1 WNHNN, CDR2 SYGVQD (reference sequence).

This chain joins TRBV24-1 and TRBJ1-5, with D possibly being TRBD1 (6 bases). This CDR3 region has 14 residues. V lost 3 bases and J 7 bases, leaving 12 bases between the germline ends. Germline-derived CDR1 and CDR2 are KGHDR and SFDVKD. The CDR3 is CATSDVGGNQPQHF. The CDR3 DNA reads TGTGCCACCAGTGATGTAGGGGGAAACCAGCCCCAGCATTTT.

This chain uses TRBV5-1 with TRBJ2-3; no definite D call. Looked up from germline, CDR1 is SGHRS and CDR2 is YFSETQ. The CDR3 length is 9 residues. Trimming cost V 4 bases and J 14 bases, with 8 bases left between them. This CDR3 reads CASSPNWYF. Here the CDR3 DNA reads TGCGCCAGCAGCCCCAATTGGTATTTT.

The J gene is TRBJ2-3, the V gene TRBV9; 9 nucleotides align to TRBD2. Germline V gene sequence: CDR1 SGDLS, CDR2 YYNGEE. V dropped 3 bases and J dropped 7; count of bases not matched to a gene: 9. The CDR3 totals 15 residues. The CDR3 bases are TGTGCCAGCAGCGCCCTTGCTAGCGGGGCACATACGCAGTATTTT. This sequence encodes CASSALASGAHTQYF.

The J gene is TRBJ2-7, the V gene TRBV9; the D gene could be TRBD1 or TRBD2 (5 bases each). This CDR3 is built from 16 residues. The ends were cut back, 4 bases at V and 1 base at J, with 18 bases in the middle. Germline values: CDR1 SGDLS, CDR2 YYNGEE. CDR3: CASSPVGLGESYEQYF. CDR3 coding DNA: TGTGCCAGCAGCCCAGTAGGATTAGGGGAGTCCTACGAGCAGTACTTC. Complete variable domain (other parts from reference TRBV9 and TRBJ2-7): DSGVTQTPKHLITATGQRVTLRCSPRSGDLSVYWYQQSLDQGLQFLIQYYNGEERAKGNILERFSAQQFPDLHSELNLSSLELGDSALYFCASSPVGLGESYEQYFGPGTRLTVT.

This clonotype has more than one count but fewer than ten. This rearrangement joins TRBV24-1 to TRBJ1-2; 8 bases agree with TRBD1. The CDR3 contains 13 residues. Losses at the gene ends were 6 bases for V and 4 bases for J; bases not matched to a gene: 3. The germline CDR1 and CDR2 sequences are KGHDR and SFDVKD. The CDR3: CATSTGGFYGYTF. The DNA of the CDR3 is TGTGCCACCAGTACAGGGGGGTTCTATGGCTACACCTTC.

At least ten counts were recorded for this clonotype. CDR3 sequence reads: CASSLSIQQGLHF. CDR3 DNA: TGTGCCAGCAGCTTATCCATCCAGCAAGGCCTCCACTTT. V and J are TRBV7-2 and TRBJ1-6; D call uncertain. The CDR3 runs to 13 residues. CDR1 is SGHTA, CDR2 FQGNSA, per germline. Trimming removed 2 bases at V and 15 bases at J, with 14 bases between.

This clonotype has a count of ten or more. The chain employs TRBV4-1 and TRBJ2-1, with D perhaps matching TRBD1 (5 bases). Germline V gives CDR1 MGHRA, CDR2 YSYEKL. Trimming left V 6 bases short and J 9 bases short, with 12 bases between. This CDR3 contains 12 residues. CDR3 in amino acids: CASRPDSPEQFF. For the CDR3, the DNA is TGCGCCAGCAGGCCCGACAGCCCTGAGCAGTTCTTC.

The chain couples TRBV28 to TRBJ1-1, with D possibly being TRBD1 (6 bases). This CDR3 is 15 amino acids long. CDR1 MDHEN and CDR2 SYDVKM come from the germline V gene. Trimming pared 6 bases from V and 0 bases from J, leaving 14 bases between. CDR3: CASRPPGQLNTEAFF. DNA of the CDR3: TGTGCCAGCAGGCCACCTGGACAGCTGAACACTGAAGCTTTCTTT.